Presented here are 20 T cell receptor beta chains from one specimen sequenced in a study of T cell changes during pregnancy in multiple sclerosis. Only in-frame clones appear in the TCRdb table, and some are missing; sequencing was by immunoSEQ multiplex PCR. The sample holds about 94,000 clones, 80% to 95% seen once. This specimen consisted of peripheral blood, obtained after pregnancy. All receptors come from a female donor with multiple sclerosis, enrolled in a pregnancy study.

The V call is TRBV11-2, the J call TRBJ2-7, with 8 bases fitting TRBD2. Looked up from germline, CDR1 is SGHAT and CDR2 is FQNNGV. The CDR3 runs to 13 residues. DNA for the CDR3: TGTGCCAGCAGCTTTGAGAGGAGCGGGAGAGTCTATGTC. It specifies CASSFERSGRVYV.

CDR3 loop: CASSQTSGSFNEQFF. The CDR3 bases are TGTGCCAGTAGTCAGACTAGCGGGAGTTTCAATGAGCAGTTCTTC. The rearrangement joins TRBV19 to TRBJ2-1; TRBD2 aligns across 12 bases. CDR3 length equals 15 residues. Trimming at V came to 5 bases and at J to 6 bases, leaving 5 bases not matched to a gene. The germline V gene encodes CDR1 LNHDA and CDR2 SQIVND (reference sequence).

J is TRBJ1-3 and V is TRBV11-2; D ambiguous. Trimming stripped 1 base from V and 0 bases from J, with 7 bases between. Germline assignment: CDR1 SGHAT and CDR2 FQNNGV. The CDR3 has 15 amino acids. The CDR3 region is CASSLAWSSGNTIYF. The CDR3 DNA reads TGTGCCAGCAGCTTAGCGTGGAGCTCTGGAAACACCATATATTTT.

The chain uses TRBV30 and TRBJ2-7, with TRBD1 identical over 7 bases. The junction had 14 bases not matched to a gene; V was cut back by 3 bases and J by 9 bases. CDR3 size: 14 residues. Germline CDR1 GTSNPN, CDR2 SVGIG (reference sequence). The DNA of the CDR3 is TGTGCCTGGAGCCTAGGGGGCCCAAAGGGGTGGCAGTACTTC. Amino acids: CAWSLGGPKGWQYF.

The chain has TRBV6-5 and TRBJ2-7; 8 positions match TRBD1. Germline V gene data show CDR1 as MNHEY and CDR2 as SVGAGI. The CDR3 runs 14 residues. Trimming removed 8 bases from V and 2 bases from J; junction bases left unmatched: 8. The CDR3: CASSRDRTTYEQYF. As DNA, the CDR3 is TGTGCCAGCTCTCGGGACAGGACTACCTACGAGCAGTACTTC.

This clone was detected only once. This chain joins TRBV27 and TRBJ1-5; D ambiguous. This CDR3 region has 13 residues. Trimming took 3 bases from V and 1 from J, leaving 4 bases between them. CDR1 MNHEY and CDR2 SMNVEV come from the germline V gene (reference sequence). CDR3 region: CASSLGSNQPQHF. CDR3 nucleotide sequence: TGTGCCAGCAGTTTGGGCAGCAATCAGCCCCAGCATTTT.

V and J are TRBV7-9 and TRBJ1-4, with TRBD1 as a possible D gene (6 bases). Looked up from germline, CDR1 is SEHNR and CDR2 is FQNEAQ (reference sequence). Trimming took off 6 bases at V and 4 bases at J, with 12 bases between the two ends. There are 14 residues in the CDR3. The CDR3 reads CASSSGQLNEKLFF. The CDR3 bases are TGTGCCAGCAGTAGTGGACAGCTTAATGAAAAACTGTTTTTT.

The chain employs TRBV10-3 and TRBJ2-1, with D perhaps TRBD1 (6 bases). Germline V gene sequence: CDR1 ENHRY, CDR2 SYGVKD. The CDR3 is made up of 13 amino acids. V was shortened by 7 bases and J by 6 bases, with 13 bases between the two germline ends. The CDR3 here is CAITSDSSNEQFF. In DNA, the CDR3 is TGTGCCATCACTTCGGACAGCAGCAATGAGCAGTTCTTC.

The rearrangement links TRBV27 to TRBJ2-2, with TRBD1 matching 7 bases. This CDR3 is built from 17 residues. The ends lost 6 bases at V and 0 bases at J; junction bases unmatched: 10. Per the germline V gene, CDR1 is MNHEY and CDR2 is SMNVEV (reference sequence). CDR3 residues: CASSSDRVYSNTGELFF. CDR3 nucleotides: TGTGCCAGCAGCAGTGACAGGGTCTATTCGAACACCGGGGAGCTGTTTTTT.

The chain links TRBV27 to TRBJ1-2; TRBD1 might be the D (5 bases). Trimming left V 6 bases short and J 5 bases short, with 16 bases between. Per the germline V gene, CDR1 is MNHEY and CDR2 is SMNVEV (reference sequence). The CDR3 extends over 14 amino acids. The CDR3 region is CASSPGLLSYGYTF. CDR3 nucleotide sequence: TGTGCCAGCAGCCCAGGGCTACTCTCTTATGGCTACACCTTC.

In DNA, the CDR3 is TGTGCCAGCAGCCAAGTGGGACAGGGGAATTTCAATGAGCAGTTCTTC. Translated, it gives CASSQVGQGNFNEQFF. J is TRBJ2-1 and V is TRBV5-6; 10 bases align to TRBD1. The V and J ends lost 4 bases and 6 bases, in that order; junction bases with no gene match: 10. This CDR3 contains 16 residues. From germline, CDR1 is SGHDT and CDR2 YYEEEE.

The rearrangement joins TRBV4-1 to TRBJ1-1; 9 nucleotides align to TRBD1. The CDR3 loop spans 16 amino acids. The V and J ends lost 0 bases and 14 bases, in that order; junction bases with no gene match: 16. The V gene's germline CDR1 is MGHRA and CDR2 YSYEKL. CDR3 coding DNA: TGCGCCAGCAGCCAAGATTCGGGGACAGGGATGGGAACAAGCTTCTTT. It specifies CASSQDSGTGMGTSFF.

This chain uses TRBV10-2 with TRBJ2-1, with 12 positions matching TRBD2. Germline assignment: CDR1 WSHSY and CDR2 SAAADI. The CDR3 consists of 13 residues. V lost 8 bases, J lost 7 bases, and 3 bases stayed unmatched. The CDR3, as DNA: TGCGCCAGCCGACTAGCGGGAGTTAATGAGCAGTTCTTC. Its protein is CASRLAGVNEQFF.

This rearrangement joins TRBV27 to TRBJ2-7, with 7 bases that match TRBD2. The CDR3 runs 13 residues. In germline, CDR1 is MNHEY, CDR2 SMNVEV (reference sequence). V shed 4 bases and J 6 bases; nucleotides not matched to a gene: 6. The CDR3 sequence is CASSYSSGLEQYF. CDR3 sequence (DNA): TGTGCCAGCAGTTATTCTAGCGGCCTCGAGCAGTACTTC.

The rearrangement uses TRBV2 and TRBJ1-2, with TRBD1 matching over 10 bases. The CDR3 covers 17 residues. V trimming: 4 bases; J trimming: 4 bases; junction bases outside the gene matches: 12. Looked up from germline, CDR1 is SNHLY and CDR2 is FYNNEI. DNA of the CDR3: TGTGCCAGCAGTGCCCGACAGGGGGCCCTAGGGAGCTATGGCTACACCTTC. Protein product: CASSARQGALGSYGYTF.

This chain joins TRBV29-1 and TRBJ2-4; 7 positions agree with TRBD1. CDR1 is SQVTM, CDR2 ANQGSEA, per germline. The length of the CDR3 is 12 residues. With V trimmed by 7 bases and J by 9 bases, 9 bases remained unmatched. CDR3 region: CSATGASRIQYF. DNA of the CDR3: TGCAGCGCCACAGGGGCAAGTCGCATTCAGTACTTC.

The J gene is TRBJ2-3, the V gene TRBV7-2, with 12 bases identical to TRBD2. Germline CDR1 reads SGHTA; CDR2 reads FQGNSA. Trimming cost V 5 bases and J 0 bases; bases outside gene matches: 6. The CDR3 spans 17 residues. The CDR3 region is CASSGTSGRPSTDTQYF. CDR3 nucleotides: TGTGCCAGCAGCGGGACTAGCGGGCGCCCTAGCACAGATACGCAGTATTTT.

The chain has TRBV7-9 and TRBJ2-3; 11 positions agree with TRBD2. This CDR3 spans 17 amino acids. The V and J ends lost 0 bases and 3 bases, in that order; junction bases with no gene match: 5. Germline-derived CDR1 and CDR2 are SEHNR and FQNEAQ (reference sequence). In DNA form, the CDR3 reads TGTGCCAGCAGCTTAGCGGAGCTAGCGGGAGGTACAGATACGCAGTATTTT. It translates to CASSLAELAGGTDTQYF.

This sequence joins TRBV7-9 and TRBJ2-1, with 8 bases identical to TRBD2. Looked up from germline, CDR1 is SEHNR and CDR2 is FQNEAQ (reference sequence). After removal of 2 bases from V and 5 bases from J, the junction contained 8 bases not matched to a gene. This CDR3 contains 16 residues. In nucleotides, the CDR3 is TGTGCCAGCAGCTTAAGGTCTAGCGGGCTTCACAATGAGCAGTTCTTC. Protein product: CASSLRSSGLHNEQFF.

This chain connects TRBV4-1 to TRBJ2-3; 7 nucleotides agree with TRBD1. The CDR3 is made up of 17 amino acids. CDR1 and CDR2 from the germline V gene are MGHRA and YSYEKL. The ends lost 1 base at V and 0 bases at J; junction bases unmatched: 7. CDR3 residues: CASSQVGQKISTDTQYF. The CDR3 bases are TGCGCCAGCAGCCAAGTGGGACAGAAAATCAGCACAGATACGCAGTATTTT.